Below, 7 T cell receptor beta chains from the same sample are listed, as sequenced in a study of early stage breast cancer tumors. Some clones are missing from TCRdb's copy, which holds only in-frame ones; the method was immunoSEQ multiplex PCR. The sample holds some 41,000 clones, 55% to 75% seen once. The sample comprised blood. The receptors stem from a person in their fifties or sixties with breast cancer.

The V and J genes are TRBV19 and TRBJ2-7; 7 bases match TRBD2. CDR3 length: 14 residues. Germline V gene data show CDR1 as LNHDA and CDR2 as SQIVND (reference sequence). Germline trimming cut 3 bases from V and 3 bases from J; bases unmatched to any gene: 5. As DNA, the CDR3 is TGTGCCAGTAGTATTGGGGGGGTCTACTACGAGCAGTACTTC. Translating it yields CASSIGGVYYEQYF.

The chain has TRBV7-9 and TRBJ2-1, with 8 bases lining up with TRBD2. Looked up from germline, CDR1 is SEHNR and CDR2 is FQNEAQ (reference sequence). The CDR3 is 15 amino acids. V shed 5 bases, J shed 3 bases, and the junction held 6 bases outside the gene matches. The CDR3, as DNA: TGTGCCAGCAGCCCTCCGAGCGGGGGCTACAATGAGCAGTTCTTC. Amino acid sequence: CASSPPSGGYNEQFF.

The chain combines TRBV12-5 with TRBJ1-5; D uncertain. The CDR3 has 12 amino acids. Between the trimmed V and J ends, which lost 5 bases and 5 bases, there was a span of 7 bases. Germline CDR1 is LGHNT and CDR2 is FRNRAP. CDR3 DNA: TGTGCTAGTGGTAACAATCATCAGCCCCAGCATTTT. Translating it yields CASGNNHQPQHF. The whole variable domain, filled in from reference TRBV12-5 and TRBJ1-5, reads DARVTQTPRHKVTEMGQEVTMRCQPILGHNTVFWYRQTMMQGLELLAYFRNRAPLDDSGMPKDRFSAEMPDATLATLKIQPSEPRDSAVYFCASGNNHQPQHFGDGTRLSIL.

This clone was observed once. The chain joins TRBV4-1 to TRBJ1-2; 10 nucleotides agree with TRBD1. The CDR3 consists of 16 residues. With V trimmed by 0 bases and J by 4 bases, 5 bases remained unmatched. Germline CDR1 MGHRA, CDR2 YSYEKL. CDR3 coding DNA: TGCGCCAGCAGCCAAGAGGTGACAGGGGGCTTCTATGGCTACACCTTC. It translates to CASSQEVTGGFYGYTF.

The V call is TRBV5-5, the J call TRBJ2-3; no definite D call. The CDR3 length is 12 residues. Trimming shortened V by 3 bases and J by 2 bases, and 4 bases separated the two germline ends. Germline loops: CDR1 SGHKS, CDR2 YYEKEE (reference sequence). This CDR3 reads CASSSHTDTQYF. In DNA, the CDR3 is TGTGCCAGCAGCTCACACACAGATACGCAGTATTTT.

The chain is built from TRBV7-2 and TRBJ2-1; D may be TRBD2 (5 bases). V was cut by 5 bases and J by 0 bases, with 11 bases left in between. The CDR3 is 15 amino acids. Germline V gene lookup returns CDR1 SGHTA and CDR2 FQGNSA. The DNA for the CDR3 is TGTGCCAGCAGCATCCCCGGGGTCTCCTACAATGAGCAGTTCTTC. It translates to CASSIPGVSYNEQFF.

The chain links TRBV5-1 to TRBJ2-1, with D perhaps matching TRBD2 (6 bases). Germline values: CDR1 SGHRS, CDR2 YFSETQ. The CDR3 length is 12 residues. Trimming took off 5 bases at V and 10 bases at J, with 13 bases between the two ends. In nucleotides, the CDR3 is TGCGCCAGCAGATCCACTAGCTGGGAGCAGTTCTTC. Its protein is CASRSTSWEQFF.